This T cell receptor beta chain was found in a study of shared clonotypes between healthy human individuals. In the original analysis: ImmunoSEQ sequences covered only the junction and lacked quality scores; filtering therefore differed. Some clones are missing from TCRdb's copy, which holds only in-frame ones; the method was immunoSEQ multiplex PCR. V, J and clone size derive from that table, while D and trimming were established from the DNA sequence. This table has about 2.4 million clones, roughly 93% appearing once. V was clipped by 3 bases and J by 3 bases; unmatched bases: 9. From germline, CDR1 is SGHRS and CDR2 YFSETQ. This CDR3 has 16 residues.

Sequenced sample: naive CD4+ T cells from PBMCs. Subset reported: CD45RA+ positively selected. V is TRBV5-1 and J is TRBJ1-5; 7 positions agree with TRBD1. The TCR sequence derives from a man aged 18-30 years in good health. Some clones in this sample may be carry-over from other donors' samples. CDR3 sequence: CASSWGGTESNQPQHF. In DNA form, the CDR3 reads TGCGCCAGCAGCTGGGGTGGGACAGAGTCCAATCAGCCCCAGCATTTT.